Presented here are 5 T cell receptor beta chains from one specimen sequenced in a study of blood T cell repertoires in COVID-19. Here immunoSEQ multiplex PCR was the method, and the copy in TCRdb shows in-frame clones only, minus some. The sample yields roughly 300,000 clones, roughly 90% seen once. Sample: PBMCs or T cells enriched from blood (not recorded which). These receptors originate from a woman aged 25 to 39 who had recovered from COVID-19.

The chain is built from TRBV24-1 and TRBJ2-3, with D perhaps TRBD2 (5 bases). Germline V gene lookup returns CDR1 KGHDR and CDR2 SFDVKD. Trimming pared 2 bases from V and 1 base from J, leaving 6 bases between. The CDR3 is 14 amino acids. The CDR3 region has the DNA TGTGCCACCAGTGATTCGAGGGGCACAGATACGCAGTATTTT. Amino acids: CATSDSRGTDTQYF.

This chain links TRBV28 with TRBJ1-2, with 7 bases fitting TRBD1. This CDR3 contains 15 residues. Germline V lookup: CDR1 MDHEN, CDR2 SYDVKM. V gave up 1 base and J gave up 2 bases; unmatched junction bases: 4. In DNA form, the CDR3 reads TGTGCCAGCAGTTTATTGACAGGGTCAAACTATGGCTACACCTTC. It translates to CASSLLTGSNYGYTF.

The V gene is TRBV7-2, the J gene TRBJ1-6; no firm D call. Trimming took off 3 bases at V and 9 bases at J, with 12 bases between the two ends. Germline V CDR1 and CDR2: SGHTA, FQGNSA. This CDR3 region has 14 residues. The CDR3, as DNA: TGTGCCAGCAGCTTTGGGTACACGGGTTCACCCCTCCACTTT. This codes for CASSFGYTGSPLHF.

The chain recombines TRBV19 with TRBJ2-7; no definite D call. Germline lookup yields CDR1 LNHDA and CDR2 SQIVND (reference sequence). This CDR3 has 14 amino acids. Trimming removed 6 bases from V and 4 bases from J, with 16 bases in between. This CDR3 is CASSGRFLSYEQYF. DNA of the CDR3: TGTGCCAGTAGCGGCAGGTTCTTATCTTACGAGCAGTACTTC.

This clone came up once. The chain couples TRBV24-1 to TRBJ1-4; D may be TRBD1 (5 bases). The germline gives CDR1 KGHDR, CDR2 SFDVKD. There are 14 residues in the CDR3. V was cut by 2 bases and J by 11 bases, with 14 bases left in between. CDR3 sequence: CATSDSRGAGKLFF. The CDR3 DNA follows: TGTGCCACCAGTGATTCCCGAGGGGCGGGGAAACTGTTTTTT.